These 21 T cell receptor beta chains originate from one sample sequenced in a study of early T cells in non-severe SARS-CoV-2 infection (dated by TCRdb to the early 2020s). The library was built by means of 5' RACE. Sequencer: NextSeq 500. TCRdb passed the public sequencing reads through fastp at Q25 and MiXCR, retaining productive beta sequences. Rows with a matching CDR3 protein are joined into one entry that keeps the most common DNA and genes. The sample profile shows 46,000 or so distinct CDR3 sequences; over 10% of them were found once. The ten top clones hold about 10% of the sample. Sample: whole blood. Source of these receptors: an adult who was a healthcare worker with PCR-confirmed SARS-CoV-2 infection or an uninfected control (not recorded which).

The chain employs TRBV29-1 and TRBJ1-2, with a weak D call TRBD1 (5 bases). The CDR3 length is 11 residues. V lost 7 bases and J lost 3, with 9 bases in between. The germline gives CDR1 SQVTM, CDR2 ANQGSEA. The CDR3: CSGDGDYGYTF. The DNA for the CDR3 is TGCAGCGGGGACGGGGACTATGGCTACACCTTC. Supplemented by reference TRBV29-1 and TRBJ1-2, the full variable domain reads SAVISQKPSRDICQRGTSLTIQCQVDSQVTMMFWYRQQPGQSLTLIATANQGSEATYESGFVIDKFPISRPNLTFSTLTVSNMSPEDSSIYLCSGDGDYGYTFGSGTRLTVV.

The chain uses TRBV5-5 and TRBJ2-3, with TRBD2 identical over 7 bases. The CDR3 has 14 amino acids. Germline assignment: CDR1 SGHKS and CDR2 YYEKEE (reference sequence). The trim removed 6 bases at V and 2 bases at J, leaving 6 bases unmatched. The CDR3 here is CASTSRDYTDTQYF. The CDR3 coding sequence is TGTGCCAGCACGTCGCGGGACTACACAGATACGCAGTATTTT.

This clonotype was counted between two and nine times. The chain employs TRBV7-9 and TRBJ2-7; D unresolved. CDR3 size: 13 residues. Between the trimmed V and J ends, which lost 5 bases and 5 bases, there was a span of 13 bases. Germline V gives CDR1 SEHNR, CDR2 FQNEAQ (reference sequence). The CDR3 spells CASSTRSSDEQYF. The DNA for the CDR3 is TGTGCCAGCAGCACCCGGTCTAGTGACGAGCAGTACTTC.

Ten or more counts support this clonotype. The J gene is TRBJ1-5, the V gene TRBV6-6; the match to TRBD1 covers 7 bases. Germline V gives CDR1 MNHNY, CDR2 SVGAGI (reference sequence). The V segment lost 6 bases and the J segment 2 bases; nucleotides outside the gene matches: 10. The CDR3 spans 16 residues. DNA for the CDR3: TGTGCCAGCAGACGAACCAACAGGGGCCGCAATCAGCCCCAGCATTTT. This encodes CASRRTNRGRNQPQHF.

In DNA, the CDR3 is TGTGCCAGCACCCCCCCCCGGCGACTAGCGGGGGGTGAGCAGTACTTC. It encodes CASTPPRRLAGGEQYF. The chain uses TRBV6-1 and TRBJ2-7, with TRBD2 matching 13 bases. The CDR3 spans 16 residues. The germline V gene encodes CDR1 MNHNS and CDR2 SASEGT. V lost 7 bases and J lost 7; bases outside the gene matches: 13.

The chain has TRBV20-1 and TRBJ2-3; no firm D call. Trimming removed 6 bases at V and 0 bases at J, with 13 bases between. The CDR3 sequence is 14 residues long. The germline V gene encodes CDR1 DFQATT and CDR2 SNEGSKA (reference sequence). In DNA form, the CDR3 reads TGCAGTGCACCTTATAAGACTAGCACAGATACGCAGTATTTT. Translating it yields CSAPYKTSTDTQYF.

The V and J genes are TRBV3-2 and TRBJ2-5; the table's D gene call, TRBD1, was not cross checked with the DNA. TRBV3-2 is classified as a pseudogene. This CDR3 comprises 16 residues. CDR3 DNA sequence: TGTGCCAGCAGCCAAACGGGCAGGGGAGTGGATGAGACCCAGTACTTC. As protein: CASSQTGRGVDETQYF.

This clonotype was observed many times. J is TRBJ1-5 and V is TRBV2; D not resolved. The CDR3 covers 12 residues. V was pared by 3 bases and J by 11 bases, with 11 bases between. CDR1 SNHLY and CDR2 FYNNEI come from the germline V gene. CDR3 DNA sequence: TGTGCCAGCAGTGATTATGGCGGTGCCCAGCATTTT. It is translated as CASSDYGGAQHF.

Only a few counts were recorded for this clonotype. The chain couples TRBV28 to TRBJ2-7; D is perhaps TRBD1 (6 bases). V was shortened by 10 bases and J by 0 bases, with 16 bases between the two germline ends. Germline V gene lookup returns CDR1 MDHEN and CDR2 SYDVKM. The CDR3 sequence is 14 residues long. CDR3 loop: CATTGTGSSYEQYF. The CDR3, as DNA: TGTGCCACCACAGGGACGGGAAGCTCCTACGAGCAGTACTTC. The variable domain in full, completed from reference TRBV28 and TRBJ2-7, reads DVKVTQSSRYLVKRTGEKVFLECVQDMDHENMFWYRQDPGLGLRLIYFSYDVKMKEKGDIPEGYSVSREKKERFSLILESASTNQTSMYLCATTGTGSSYEQYFGPGTRLTVT.

This clonotype came up many times. CDR3 nucleotides: TGTGCCAGTAGTCCACAGGGGAAGGAGTTTCAGCCCCAGCATTTT. Protein sequence: CASSPQGKEFQPQHF. This sequence joins TRBV19 and TRBJ1-5, with TRBD1 matching 7 bases. After removal of 5 bases from V and 6 bases from J, the junction contained 10 bases not matched to a gene. The CDR3 consists of 15 residues. Germline assignment: CDR1 LNHDA and CDR2 SQIVND (reference sequence).

The rearrangement joins TRBV7-2 to TRBJ2-7; possibly TRBD2 for D (5 bases). Trimming removed 5 bases from V and 8 bases from J, with 16 bases in between. Germline V gene data show CDR1 as SGHTA and CDR2 as FQGNSA. The CDR3 has 13 residues. Written as DNA, the CDR3 is TGTGCCAGCAGCCCGGGAACACTAACGAAGCAGTACTTC. It encodes CASSPGTLTKQYF.

The sample holds many counts of this clonotype. The V gene is TRBV2, the J gene TRBJ2-2; the match to TRBD2 covers 7 bases. CDR1 is SNHLY and CDR2 is FYNNEI in the germline V gene. The CDR3 sequence is 14 residues long. Trimming took 11 bases from V and 4 from J; bases not matched to a gene: 10. This CDR3 reads CASWLAVTTGELFF. CDR3 DNA: TGTGCCTCCTGGCTAGCGGTTACCACCGGGGAGCTGTTTTTT.

The rearrangement joins TRBV6-7 to TRBJ1-2; TRBD1 might be the D (5 bases). TRBV6-7 carries the ORF label, with uncertain function. Trimming removed 6 bases from V and 2 bases from J, with 25 bases in between. CDR3 size: 18 residues. The CDR3 region is CASSPRGFRGAFNYGYTF. The CDR3, as DNA: TGTGCCAGCAGCCCCCGGGGCTTTAGAGGGGCATTCAACTATGGCTACACCTTC.

This clonotype showed up just a few times. CDR3 sequence: CASSLVVGNQPQHF. The CDR3 coding sequence is TGTGCCAGCAGCTTAGTTGTGGGCAATCAGCCCCAGCATTTT. V and J are TRBV7-8 and TRBJ1-5; D is ambiguous. Germline assignment: CDR1 SGHVS and CDR2 FQNEAQ. The CDR3 contains 14 residues. V was cut by 1 base and J by 2 bases, with 6 bases left in between. Supplemented by reference TRBV7-8 and TRBJ1-5, the full variable domain reads GAGVSQSPRYKVAKRGQDVALRCDPISGHVSLFWYQQALGQGPEFLTYFQNEAQLDKSGLPSDRFFAERPEGSVSTLKIQRTQQEDSAVYLCASSLVVGNQPQHFGDGTRLSIL.

This clonotype was observed at least ten times. This rearrangement joins TRBV5-1 to TRBJ2-3; D possibly matches TRBD1 or TRBD2 (6 bases each). This CDR3 contains 14 residues. Trimming stripped 0 bases from V and 6 bases from J, with 11 bases between. The germline V gene encodes CDR1 SGHRS and CDR2 YFSETQ. For the CDR3, the DNA is TGCGCCAGCAGCTTGGAACAGGGACTTGATACGCAGTATTTT. Protein sequence: CASSLEQGLDTQYF.

Comment on this clonotype: Germline and junction disagree at one end, which may indicate a read error. This chain uses TRBV7-3 with TRBJ2-3, with 7 bases aligning to TRBD1. The V gene's germline CDR1 is SGHTA and CDR2 FQGTGA. The CDR3 is made up of 20 amino acids. For the CDR3, the DNA is TGTGCCAGCAGCCTAACAGGGGCCGAGGAGAGCCCCCCCGGCACAGATACGCAGTATTTT. Translated: CASSLTGAEESPPGTDTQYF.

V is TRBV19 and J is TRBJ1-3, with D hard to call. CDR1 and CDR2 (germline): LNHDA, SQIVND (reference sequence). The CDR3 totals 14 residues. Trimming removed 6 bases from V and 0 bases from J, with 9 bases in between. The CDR3 reads CASRKGSSGNTIYF. CDR3 in DNA: TGTGCCAGTAGAAAAGGGTCCTCTGGAAACACCATATATTTT.

Many counts were recorded for this clonotype. The V call is TRBV29-1, the J call TRBJ2-1; D might be TRBD1 or TRBD2, each matching 5 bases. Germline CDR1 and CDR2: SQVTM and ANQGSEA. The CDR3 sequence is 14 residues long. V lost 1 base to trimming and J lost 7 bases, with 14 bases between them. In DNA, the CDR3 is TGCAGCGTTGAAGGGTTAGAGGGGCGGAATGAGCAGTTCTTC. It yields the protein CSVEGLEGRNEQFF.

The chain couples TRBV20-1 to TRBJ1-1, with no clear D. This CDR3 is 13 amino acids long. Deletions cut 4 bases from V and 0 bases from J, with 9 bases between. Germline assignment: CDR1 DFQATT and CDR2 SNEGSKA (reference sequence). Written as DNA, the CDR3 is TGCAGTGCTACTCCTCAAGTGAACACTGAAGCTTTCTTT. Translated: CSATPQVNTEAFF.

Only a few counts were recorded for this clonotype. V gene TRBV20-1 combines with J gene TRBJ2-1, with 8 bases fitting TRBD1. The CDR3 is 17 residues long. Looked up from germline, CDR1 is DFQATT and CDR2 is SNEGSKA (reference sequence). Unmatched junction bases numbered 8, after V lost 1 base and J lost 0 bases. CDR3 sequence: CSARVYRGSSSYNEQFF. CDR3 DNA: TGCAGTGCTAGAGTATACAGGGGGTCTAGCTCCTACAATGAGCAGTTCTTC.

V usage is TRBV7-2 and J usage is TRBJ1-2; D is perhaps TRBD1 (5 bases). The CDR3 consists of 12 residues. Trimming stripped 4 bases from V and 5 bases from J, with 8 bases between. Germline CDR1 SGHTA, CDR2 FQGNSA. Written as DNA, the CDR3 is TGTGCCAGCAGCTCTCAGGGTTATGGCTACACCTTC. It encodes CASSSQGYGYTF.